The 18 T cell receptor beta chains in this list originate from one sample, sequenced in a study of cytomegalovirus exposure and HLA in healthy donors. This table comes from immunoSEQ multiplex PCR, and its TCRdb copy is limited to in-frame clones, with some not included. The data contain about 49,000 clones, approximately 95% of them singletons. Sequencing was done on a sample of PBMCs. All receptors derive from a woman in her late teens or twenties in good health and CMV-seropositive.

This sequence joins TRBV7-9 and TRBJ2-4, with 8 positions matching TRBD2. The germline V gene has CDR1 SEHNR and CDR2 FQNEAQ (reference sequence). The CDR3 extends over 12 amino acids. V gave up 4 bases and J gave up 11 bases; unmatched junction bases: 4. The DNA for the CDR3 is TGTGCCAGCAGCTCCGGGACTAGTTTTCAGTACTTC. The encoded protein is CASSSGTSFQYF.

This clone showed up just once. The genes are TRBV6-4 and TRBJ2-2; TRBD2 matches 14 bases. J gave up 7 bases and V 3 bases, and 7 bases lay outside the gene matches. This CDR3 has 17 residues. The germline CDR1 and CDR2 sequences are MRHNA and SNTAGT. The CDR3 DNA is TGTGCCAGCAGTGATACGGGACTAGCGGGAGCAGGCGGGGAGCTGTTTTTT. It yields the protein CASSDTGLAGAGGELFF.

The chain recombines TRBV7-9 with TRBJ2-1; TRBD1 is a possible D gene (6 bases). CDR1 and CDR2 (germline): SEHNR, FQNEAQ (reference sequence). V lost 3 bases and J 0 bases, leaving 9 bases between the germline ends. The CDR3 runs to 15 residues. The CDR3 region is CASSLDSSSYNEQFF. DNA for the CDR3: TGTGCCAGCAGCTTGGACAGCAGCTCCTACAATGAGCAGTTCTTC.

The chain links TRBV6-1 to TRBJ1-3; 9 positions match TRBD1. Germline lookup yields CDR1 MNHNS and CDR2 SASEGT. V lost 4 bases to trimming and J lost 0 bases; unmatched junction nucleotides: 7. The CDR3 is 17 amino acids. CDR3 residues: CASSGTGGPASGNTIYF. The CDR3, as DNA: TGTGCCAGCAGTGGAACAGGGGGCCCTGCCTCTGGAAACACCATATATTTT.

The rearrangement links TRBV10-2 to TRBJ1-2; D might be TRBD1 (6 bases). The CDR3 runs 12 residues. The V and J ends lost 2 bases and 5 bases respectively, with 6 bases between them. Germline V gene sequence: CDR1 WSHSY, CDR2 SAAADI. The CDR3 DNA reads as TGCGCCAGCAGTGAGGGGACATATGGCTACACCTTC. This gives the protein CASSEGTYGYTF.

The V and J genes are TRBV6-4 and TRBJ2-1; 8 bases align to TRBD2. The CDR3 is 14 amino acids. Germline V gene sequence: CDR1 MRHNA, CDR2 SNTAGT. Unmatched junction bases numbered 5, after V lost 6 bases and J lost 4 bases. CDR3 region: CASSVAGTYNEQFF. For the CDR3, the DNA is TGTGCCAGCAGCGTAGCGGGAACGTACAATGAGCAGTTCTTC.

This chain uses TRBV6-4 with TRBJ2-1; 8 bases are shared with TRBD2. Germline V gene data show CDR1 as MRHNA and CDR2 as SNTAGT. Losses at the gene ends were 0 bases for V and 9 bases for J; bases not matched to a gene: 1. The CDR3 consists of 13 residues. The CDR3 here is CASSDSGTSEQFF. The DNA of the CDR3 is TGTGCCAGCAGTGACTCCGGGACTAGTGAGCAGTTCTTC.

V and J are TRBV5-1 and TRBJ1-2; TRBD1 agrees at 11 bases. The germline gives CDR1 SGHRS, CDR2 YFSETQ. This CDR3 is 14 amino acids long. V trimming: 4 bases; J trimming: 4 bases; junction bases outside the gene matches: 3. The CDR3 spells CASSPDRGLYGYTF. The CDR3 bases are TGCGCCAGCAGCCCGGACAGGGGGCTCTATGGCTACACCTTC.

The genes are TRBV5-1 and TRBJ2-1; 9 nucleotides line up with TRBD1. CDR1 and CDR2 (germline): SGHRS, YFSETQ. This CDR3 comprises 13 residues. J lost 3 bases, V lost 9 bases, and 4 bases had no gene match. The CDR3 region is CATRTGDYNEQFF. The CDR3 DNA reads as TGCGCCACCCGGACAGGGGACTACAATGAGCAGTTCTTC.

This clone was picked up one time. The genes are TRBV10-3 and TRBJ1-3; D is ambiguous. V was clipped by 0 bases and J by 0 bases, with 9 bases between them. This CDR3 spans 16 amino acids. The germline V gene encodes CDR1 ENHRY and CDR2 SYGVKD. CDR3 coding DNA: TGTGCCATCAGTGAGTCACCCGCAGGCTCTGGAAACACCATATATTTT. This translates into CAISESPAGSGNTIYF.

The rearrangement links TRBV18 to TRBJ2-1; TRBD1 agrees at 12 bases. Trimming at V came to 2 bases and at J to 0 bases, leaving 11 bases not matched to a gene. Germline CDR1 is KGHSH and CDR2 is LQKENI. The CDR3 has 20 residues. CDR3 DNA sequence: TGTGCCAGCTCACCAGAACGGGACAGGGGGCCGTCAAGCTCCTACAATGAGCAGTTCTTC. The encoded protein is CASSPERDRGPSSSYNEQFF. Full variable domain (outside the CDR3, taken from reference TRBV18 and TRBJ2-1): NAGVMQNPRHLVRRRGQEARLRCSPMKGHSHVYWYRQLPEEGLKFMVYLQKENIIDESGMPKERFSAEFPKEGPSILRIQQVVRGDSAAYFCASSPERDRGPSSSYNEQFFGPGTRLTVL.

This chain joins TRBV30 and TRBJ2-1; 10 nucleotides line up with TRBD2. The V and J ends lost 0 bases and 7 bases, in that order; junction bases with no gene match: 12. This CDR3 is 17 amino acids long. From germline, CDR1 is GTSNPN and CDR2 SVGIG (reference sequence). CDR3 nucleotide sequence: TGTGCCTGGAGTGTCAAAGGGGGTAGCGGGAGGATTAATGAGCAGTTCTTC. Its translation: CAWSVKGGSGRINEQFF.

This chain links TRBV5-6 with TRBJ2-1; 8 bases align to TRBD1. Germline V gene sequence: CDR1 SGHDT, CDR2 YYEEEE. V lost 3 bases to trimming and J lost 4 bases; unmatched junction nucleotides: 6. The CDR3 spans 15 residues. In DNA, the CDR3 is TGTGCCAGCAGCTCCGGACAGGGCTATTACAATGAGCAGTTCTTC. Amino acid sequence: CASSSGQGYYNEQFF.

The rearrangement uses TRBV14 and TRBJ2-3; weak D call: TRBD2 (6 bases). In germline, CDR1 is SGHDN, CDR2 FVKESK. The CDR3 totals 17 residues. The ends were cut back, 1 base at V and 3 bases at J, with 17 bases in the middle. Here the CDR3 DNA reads TGTGCCAGCAGCCAAGTTGGACGGACGCGGGAAACAGATACGCAGTATTTT. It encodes CASSQVGRTRETDTQYF.

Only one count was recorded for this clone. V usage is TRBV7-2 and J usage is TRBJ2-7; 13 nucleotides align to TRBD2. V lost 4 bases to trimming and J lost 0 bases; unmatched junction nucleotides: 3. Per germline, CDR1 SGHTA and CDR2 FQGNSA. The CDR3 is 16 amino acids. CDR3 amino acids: CASSYRTSGSSYEQYF. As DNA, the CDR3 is TGTGCCAGCAGCTACCGGACTAGCGGGAGCTCCTACGAGCAGTACTTC.

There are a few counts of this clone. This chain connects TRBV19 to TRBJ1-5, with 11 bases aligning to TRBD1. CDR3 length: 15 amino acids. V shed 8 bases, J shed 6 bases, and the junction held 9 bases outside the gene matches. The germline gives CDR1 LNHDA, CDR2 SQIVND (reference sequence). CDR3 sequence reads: CASHEGQGDVQPQHF. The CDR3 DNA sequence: TGTGCCAGTCACGAGGGACAGGGGGATGTTCAGCCCCAGCATTTT.

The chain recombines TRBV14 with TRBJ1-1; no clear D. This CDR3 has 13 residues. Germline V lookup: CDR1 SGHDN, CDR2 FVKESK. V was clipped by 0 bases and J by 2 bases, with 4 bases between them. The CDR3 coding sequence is TGTGCCAGCAGCCAAGACACAAACACTGAAGCTTTCTTT. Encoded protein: CASSQDTNTEAFF.

The DNA of the CDR3 is TGTGCCAGCAGACTGGGACAGGGAACCTACGAGCAGTACTTC. Its translation: CASRLGQGTYEQYF. V usage is TRBV5-6 and J usage is TRBJ2-7, with 9 bases aligning to TRBD1. This CDR3 region has 14 residues. Germline loops: CDR1 SGHDT, CDR2 YYEEEE. Trimming at V came to 5 bases and at J to 2 bases, leaving 5 bases not matched to a gene.